The clone carrying this TCR beta chain was seen more than once but under ten times. No antigen is known for it. The data were obtained in a study of graft-versus-host responses after intestinal transplantation. Study details: Anti-thymocyte globulin was used for induction in all recipients, who then took tacrolimus and steroids for 3 to 4 years.

Study findings and constraints: The marrow of recipients harbored GvH clones, and ileum or blood showed some of them first. Among circulating GvH clones, peak levels were associated with early post-transplant declines in HvG clones.

Only in-frame clones appear in the TCRdb table, and some are missing; sequencing was by immunoSEQ multiplex PCR. The sample has approximately 16,000 clones, around nine tenths seen once. This CDR3 comprises 18 residues. The germline CDR1 and CDR2 sequences are ENHRY and SYGVKD. V was clipped by 7 bases and J by 3 bases; unmatched bases: 17. The material sequenced was PBMCs, taken approximately 110 days after intestinal transplant. The sequence derives from a human patient who received an intestinal transplant, so some T cells may come from the graft donor. The chain carries TRBV10-3 and TRBJ1-1; 10 nucleotides match TRBD1. The CDR3 DNA reads TGTGCCATCACCGGAGTAGATCCGACAGGGGGCCGGGACACTGAAGCTTTCTTT. It encodes CAITGVDPTGGRDTEAFF.